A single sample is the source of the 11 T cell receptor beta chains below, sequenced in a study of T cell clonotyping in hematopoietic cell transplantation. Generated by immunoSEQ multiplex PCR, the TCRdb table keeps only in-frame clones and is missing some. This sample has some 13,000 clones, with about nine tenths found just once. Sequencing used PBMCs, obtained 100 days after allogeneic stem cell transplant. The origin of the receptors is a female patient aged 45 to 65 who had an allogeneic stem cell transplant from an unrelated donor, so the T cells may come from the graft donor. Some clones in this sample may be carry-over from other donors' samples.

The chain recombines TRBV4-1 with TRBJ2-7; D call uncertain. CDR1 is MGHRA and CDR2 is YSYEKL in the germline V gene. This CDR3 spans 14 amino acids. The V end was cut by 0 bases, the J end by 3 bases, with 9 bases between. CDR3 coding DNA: TGCGCCAGCAGCCAAGAAAACATCGGCTACGAGCAGTACTTC. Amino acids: CASSQENIGYEQYF.

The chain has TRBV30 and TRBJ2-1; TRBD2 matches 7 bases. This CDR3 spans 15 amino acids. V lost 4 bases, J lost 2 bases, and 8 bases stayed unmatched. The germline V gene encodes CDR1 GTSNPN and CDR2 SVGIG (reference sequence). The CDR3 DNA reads TGTGCCTGGAACCGACTAGCTGGCGCCTACAATGAGCAGTTCTTC. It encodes CAWNRLAGAYNEQFF.

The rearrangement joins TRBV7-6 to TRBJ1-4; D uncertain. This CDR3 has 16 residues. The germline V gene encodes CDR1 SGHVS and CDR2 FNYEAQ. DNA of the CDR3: TGTGCAAGCGGGAGTCTAATCCGGGGAGGGAATGAAAAACTGTTTTTT. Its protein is CASGSLIRGGNEKLFF.

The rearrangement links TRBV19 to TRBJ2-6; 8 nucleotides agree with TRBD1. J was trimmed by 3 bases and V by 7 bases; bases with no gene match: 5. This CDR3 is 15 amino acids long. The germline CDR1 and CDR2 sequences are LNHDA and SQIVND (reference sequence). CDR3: CASTAGGSGANVLTF. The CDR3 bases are TGTGCCAGTACCGCAGGGGGCAGTGGGGCCAACGTCCTGACTTTC.

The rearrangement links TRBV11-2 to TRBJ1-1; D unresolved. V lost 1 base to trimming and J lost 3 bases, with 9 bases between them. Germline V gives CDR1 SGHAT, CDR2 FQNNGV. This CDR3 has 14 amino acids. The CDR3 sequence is CASSLVSRDTEAFF. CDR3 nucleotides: TGTGCCAGCAGCTTAGTCAGTCGAGACACTGAAGCTTTCTTT.

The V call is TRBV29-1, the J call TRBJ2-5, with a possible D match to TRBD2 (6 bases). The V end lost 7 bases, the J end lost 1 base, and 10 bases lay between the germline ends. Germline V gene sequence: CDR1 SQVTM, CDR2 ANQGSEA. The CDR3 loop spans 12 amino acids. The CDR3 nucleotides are TGCAGCGGCCGGGACTTCCAAGAGACCCAGTACTTC. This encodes CSGRDFQETQYF.

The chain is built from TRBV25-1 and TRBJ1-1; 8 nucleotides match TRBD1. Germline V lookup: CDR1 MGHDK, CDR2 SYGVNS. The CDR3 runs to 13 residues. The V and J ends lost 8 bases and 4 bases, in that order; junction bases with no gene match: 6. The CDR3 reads CASSGTGFTEAFF. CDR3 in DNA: TGTGCCAGCTCCGGGACAGGTTTCACTGAAGCTTTCTTT.

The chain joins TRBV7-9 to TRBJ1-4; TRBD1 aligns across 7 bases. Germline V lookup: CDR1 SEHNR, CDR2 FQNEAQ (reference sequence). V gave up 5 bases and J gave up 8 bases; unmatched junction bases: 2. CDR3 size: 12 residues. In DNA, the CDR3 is TGTGCCAGCAGCCCACAGGGGGAAAAACTGTTTTTT. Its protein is CASSPQGEKLFF.

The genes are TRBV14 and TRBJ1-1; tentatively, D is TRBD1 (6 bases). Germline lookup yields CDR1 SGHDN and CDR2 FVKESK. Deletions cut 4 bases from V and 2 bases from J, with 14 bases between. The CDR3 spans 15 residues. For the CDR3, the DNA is TGTGCCAGCAGCCGGACAGTTGCGCTTAACACTGAAGCTTTCTTT. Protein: CASSRTVALNTEAFF.

In DNA, the CDR3 is TGCAGCGTTCGTACAGAGACAGGTACCTACTATGGCTACACCTTC. Translating it yields CSVRTETGTYYGYTF. This chain links TRBV29-1 with TRBJ1-2, with D possibly matching TRBD1 (6 bases). V gave up 5 bases and J gave up 3 bases, with 19 bases separating them. CDR3 length equals 15 residues. Germline CDR1 reads SQVTM; CDR2 reads ANQGSEA. Using reference TRBV29-1 and TRBJ1-2 for the parts outside the CDR3, the full variable domain is SAVISQKPSRDICQRGTSLTIQCQVDSQVTMMFWYRQQPGQSLTLIATANQGSEATYESGFVIDKFPISRPNLTFSTLTVSNMSPEDSSIYLCSVRTETGTYYGYTFGSGTRLTVV.

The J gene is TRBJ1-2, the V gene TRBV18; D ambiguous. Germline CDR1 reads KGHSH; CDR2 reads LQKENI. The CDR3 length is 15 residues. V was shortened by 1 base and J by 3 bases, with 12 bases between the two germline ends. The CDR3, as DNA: TGTGCCAGCTCACCACAACGAAGCAAGGACTATGGCTACACCTTC. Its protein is CASSPQRSKDYGYTF.